This entry is about one T cell receptor beta chain. With 6 bases removed from V and 8 bases from J, the gap between germline ends came to 13 bases. The CDR3 has 12 residues. CDR1 and CDR2 from the germline V gene are MDHEN and SYDVKM. The entry originates in a study of T cell responses to AZD1222 COVID-19 vaccine. Repertoires were generated with immunoSEQ multiplex PCR, while TCRdb's copy carries only in-frame clones and drops some. Of about 160,000 clones listed, 94% are singletons. The receptor was derived from an adult in good health. J is TRBJ1-2 and V is TRBV28; the D is unclear. Here the sequenced sample was peripheral blood, taken on day 0 of AZD1222 vaccination. The CDR3 DNA reads as TGTGCCAGCAGATCGGATCCGGGAGGCTACACCTTC. It encodes CASRSDPGGYTF.